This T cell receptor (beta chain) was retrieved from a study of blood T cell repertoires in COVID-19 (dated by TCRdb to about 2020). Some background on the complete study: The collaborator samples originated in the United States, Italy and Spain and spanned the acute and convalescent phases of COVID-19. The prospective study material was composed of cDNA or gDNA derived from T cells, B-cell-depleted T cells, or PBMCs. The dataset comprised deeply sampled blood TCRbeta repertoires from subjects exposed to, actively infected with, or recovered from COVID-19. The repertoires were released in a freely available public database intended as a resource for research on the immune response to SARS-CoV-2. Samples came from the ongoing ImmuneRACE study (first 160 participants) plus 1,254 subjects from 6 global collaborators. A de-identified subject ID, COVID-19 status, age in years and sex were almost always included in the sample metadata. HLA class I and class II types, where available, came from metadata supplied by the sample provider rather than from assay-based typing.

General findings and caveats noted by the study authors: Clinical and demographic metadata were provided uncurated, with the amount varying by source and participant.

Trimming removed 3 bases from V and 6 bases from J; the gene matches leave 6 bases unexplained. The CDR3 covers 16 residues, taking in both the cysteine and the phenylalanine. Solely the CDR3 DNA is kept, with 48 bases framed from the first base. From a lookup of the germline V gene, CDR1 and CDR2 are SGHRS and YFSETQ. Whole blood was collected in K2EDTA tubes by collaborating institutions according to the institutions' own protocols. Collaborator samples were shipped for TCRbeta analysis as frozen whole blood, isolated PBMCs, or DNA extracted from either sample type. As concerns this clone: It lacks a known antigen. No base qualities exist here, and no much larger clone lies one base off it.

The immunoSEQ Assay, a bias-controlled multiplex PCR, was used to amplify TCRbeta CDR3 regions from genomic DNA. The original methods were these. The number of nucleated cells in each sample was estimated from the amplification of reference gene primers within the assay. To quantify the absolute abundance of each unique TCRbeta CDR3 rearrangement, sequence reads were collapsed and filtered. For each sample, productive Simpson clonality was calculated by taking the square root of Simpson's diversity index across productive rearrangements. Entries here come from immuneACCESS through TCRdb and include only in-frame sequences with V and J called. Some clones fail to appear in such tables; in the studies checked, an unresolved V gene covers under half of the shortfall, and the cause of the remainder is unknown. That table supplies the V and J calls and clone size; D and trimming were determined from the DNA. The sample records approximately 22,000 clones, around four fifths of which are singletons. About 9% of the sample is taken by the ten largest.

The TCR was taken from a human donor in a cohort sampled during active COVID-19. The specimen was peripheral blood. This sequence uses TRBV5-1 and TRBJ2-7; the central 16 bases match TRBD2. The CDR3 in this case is CASSWGLAGGLSEQYF. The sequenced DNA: TGCGCCAGCAGCTGGGGACTAGCGGGAGGGCTTAGCGAGCAGTACTTC.